One sample yielded the 20 T cell receptor beta chains listed below, sequenced in a study of CD8 T cells in ankylosing spondylitis. TCRdb used MiXCR to reprocess the 5' RACE reads, holding one entry per CDR3 protein. The profile shows some 90,000 distinct CDR3 sequences, under 30% of them singletons. Sample: blood, either unsorted or a sorted T cell fraction (not recorded which). These receptors came from a male donor with ankylosing spondylitis or in good health (not recorded which).

This clonotype was observed a few times. The V call is TRBV9, the J call TRBJ2-3; 10 bases are a match to TRBD1. CDR1 is SGDLS and CDR2 is YYNGEE in the germline V gene. Trimming took 3 bases from V and 3 from J; bases not matched to a gene: 13. The length of the CDR3 is 18 residues. CDR3 protein: CASSARARGQGLTDTQYF. CDR3 nucleotides: TGTGCCAGCAGCGCCCGCGCAAGGGGACAGGGGCTAACAGATACGCAGTATTTT. Based on the CDR3 plus reference TRBV9 and TRBJ2-3, the full variable domain is DSGVTQTPKHLITATGQRVTLRCSPRSGDLSVYWYQQSLDQGLQFLIQYYNGEERAKGNILERFSAQQFPDLHSELNLSSLELGDSALYFCASSARARGQGLTDTQYFGPGTRLTVL.

The chain couples TRBV12-3 or TRBV12-4 to TRBJ1-4, with D possibly TRBD1 on 6 matching bases. This CDR3 is built from 14 residues. V was cut by 6 bases and J by 4 bases, with 12 bases left in between. The CDR3 sequence is CASSPTGINEKLFF. DNA of the CDR3: TGTGCCAGCAGCCCAACAGGGATTAATGAAAAACTGTTTTTT.

V is TRBV7-2 and J is TRBJ1-1, with a possible D match to TRBD1 (6 bases). V lost 2 bases to trimming and J lost 10 bases, with 11 bases between them. The CDR3 totals 12 residues. Germline CDR1 reads SGHTA; CDR2 reads FQGNSA. CDR3 nucleotides: TGTGCCAGCAGCTTAATACAGGGTAGAGCTTTCTTT. Protein product: CASSLIQGRAFF.

The gene calls are TRBV7-3 and TRBJ2-3; D not certain. The V gene's germline CDR1 is SGHTA and CDR2 FQGTGA. This CDR3 spans 18 amino acids. The V end was cut by 5 bases, the J end by 4 bases, with 25 bases between. DNA of the CDR3: TGTGCCAGCAGCCCTTCGCAGTACCAGCCACTGTTCCCAGATACGCAGTATTTT. As protein: CASSPSQYQPLFPDTQYF.

The chain combines TRBV27 with TRBJ2-7, with 8 bases fitting TRBD2. Germline V gene lookup returns CDR1 MNHEY and CDR2 SMNVEV (reference sequence). V lost 5 bases and J lost 2; bases outside the gene matches: 8. The CDR3 sequence is 15 residues long. The CDR3 nucleotides are TGTGCCAGCAGTCTACTAGCGGTTGTTCCCTACGAGCAGTACTTC. Translation: CASSLLAVVPYEQYF.

Only a few counts were recorded for this clonotype. The chain combines TRBV25-1 with TRBJ2-1, with 8 bases aligning to TRBD2. J gave up 9 bases and V 7 bases, and 8 bases lay outside the gene matches. Looked up from germline, CDR1 is MGHDK and CDR2 is SYGVNS. The CDR3 runs 13 residues. The CDR3 DNA reads TGTGCCAGCACCGGGGGGGCGAACATTGAGCAGTTCTTC. Amino acid sequence: CASTGGANIEQFF.

The genes are TRBV20-1 and TRBJ2-7; no reliable D call. Germline CDR1 DFQATT, CDR2 SNEGSKA (reference sequence). Trimming removed 3 bases from V and 6 bases from J, with 9 bases in between. The CDR3 covers 11 residues. CDR3 protein: CSARGISEQYF. CDR3 nucleotides: TGCAGTGCTAGGGGGATCAGCGAGCAGTACTTC.

The chain recombines TRBV20-1 with TRBJ1-2; perhaps TRBD1 as D (5 bases). This CDR3 has 18 amino acids. The V end was cut by 0 bases, the J end by 2 bases, with 22 bases between. Germline CDR1 and CDR2: DFQATT and SNEGSKA (reference sequence). The CDR3 nucleotides are TGCAGTGCTAGAGACCAATGGGGCGACAGCACAACAAACTATGGCTACACCTTC. Its translation is CSARDQWGDSTTNYGYTF.

The table lists this clonotype with a few counts. V is TRBV6-5 and J is TRBJ2-3; 9 bases align to TRBD2. Germline V lookup: CDR1 MNHEY, CDR2 SVGAGI. The trim removed 4 bases at V and 5 bases at J, leaving 10 bases unmatched. This CDR3 has 16 amino acids. The CDR3 loop reads CASSSLAGGHKDTQYF. The CDR3 coding sequence is TGTGCCAGCAGTTCCCTCGCGGGGGGGCATAAAGATACGCAGTATTTT.

V and J are TRBV7-3 and TRBJ2-3; a weak D match, TRBD2 (6 bases). CDR3 length equals 13 residues. V was trimmed by 4 bases and J by 6 bases, leaving 11 bases between them. CDR1 and CDR2 from the germline V gene are SGHTA and FQGTGA. For the CDR3, the DNA is TGTGCCAGCAGCTCCACACGGGGGGATACGCAGTATTTT. This encodes CASSSTRGDTQYF.

The CDR3 loop is CASSSNEWAGVAGELFF. The DNA for the CDR3 is TGTGCCAGCAGCTCCAATGAATGGGCGGGAGTGGCGGGGGAGCTGTTTTTT. V gene TRBV7-6 combines with J gene TRBJ2-2, with 7 bases that match TRBD2. Trimming at V came to 4 bases and at J to 8 bases, leaving 16 bases not matched to a gene. The CDR3 consists of 17 residues. Looked up from germline, CDR1 is SGHVS and CDR2 is FNYEAQ.

The V call is TRBV20-1, the J call TRBJ2-3; no clear D. Between the trimmed V and J ends, which lost 5 bases and 3 bases, there was a span of 18 bases. This CDR3 is built from 15 residues. Germline V lookup: CDR1 DFQATT, CDR2 SNEGSKA (reference sequence). CDR3: CSAEWSLSPTDTQYF. In nucleotides, the CDR3 is TGCAGTGCTGAGTGGAGTTTGAGCCCAACAGATACGCAGTATTTT.

This clonotype was counted between two and nine times. The V call is TRBV28, the J call TRBJ1-4, with D perhaps TRBD1 (5 bases). CDR3 length: 13 residues. Trimming stripped 6 bases from V and 0 bases from J, with 5 bases between. Germline CDR1 is MDHEN and CDR2 is SYDVKM. The CDR3 reads CASRGATNEKLFF. As DNA, the CDR3 is TGTGCCAGCAGGGGGGCAACTAATGAAAAACTGTTTTTT.

This clonotype was seen only a few times. The V and J genes are TRBV29-1 and TRBJ2-7; the D gene is possibly TRBD2 (6 bases). CDR1 SQVTM and CDR2 ANQGSEA come from the germline V gene. V was clipped by 4 bases and J by 5 bases, with 21 bases between them. The CDR3 is made up of 15 amino acids. The CDR3 sequence: CSVGRRRAGINEQYF. For the CDR3, the DNA is TGCAGCGTTGGGAGGCGGAGGGCCGGGATAAACGAGCAGTACTTC.

The CDR3 loop is CASSLGGSGGYTF. CDR3 nucleotide sequence: TGTGCCAGCAGCTTAGGGGGCTCAGGAGGCTACACCTTC. The chain joins TRBV7-8 to TRBJ1-2, with D perhaps TRBD1 (5 bases). Germline CDR1 reads SGHVS; CDR2 reads FQNEAQ. V was clipped by 1 base and J by 8 bases, with 11 bases between them. The CDR3 has 13 amino acids.

The rearrangement links TRBV29-1 to TRBJ1-1; tentatively, D is TRBD1 (6 bases). Germline V gene lookup returns CDR1 SQVTM and CDR2 ANQGSEA. V lost 5 bases to trimming and J lost 11 bases, with 21 bases between them. This CDR3 is built from 13 residues. The CDR3 protein is CSVMTSGGLYAFF. In DNA form, the CDR3 reads TGCAGCGTTATGACCAGCGGGGGCCTTTATGCTTTCTTT.

This clonotype was counted a few times. This rearrangement joins TRBV6-5 to TRBJ2-5, with D maybe TRBD2 (5 bases). Trimming cost V 1 base and J 9 bases, with 15 bases left between them. Germline V lookup: CDR1 MNHEY, CDR2 SVGAGI. This CDR3 is built from 14 residues. The CDR3 sequence is CASSYYAPPEAQYF. The CDR3, as DNA: TGTGCCAGCAGTTACTATGCGCCCCCGGAGGCCCAGTACTTC.

This clonotype was seen many times. The chain employs TRBV20-1 and TRBJ2-5; possible D gene TRBD1, 6 bases. Trimming stripped 4 bases from V and 5 bases from J, with 20 bases between. This CDR3 has 15 amino acids. Germline V lookup: CDR1 DFQATT, CDR2 SNEGSKA (reference sequence). CDR3 nucleotide sequence: TGCAGTGCTATCATCCATCAGGGGCTCGCCGAGACCCAGTACTTC. It codes for CSAIIHQGLAETQYF.

This clonotype was counted a few times. The gene calls are TRBV7-9 and TRBJ2-5; D unclear. The CDR3 loop spans 15 amino acids. Germline CDR1 is SEHNR and CDR2 is FQNEAQ (reference sequence). V was cut by 5 bases and J by 3 bases, with 16 bases left in between. The CDR3 reads CASSQDTGRKETQYF. CDR3 nucleotide sequence: TGTGCCAGCAGCCAAGATACCGGGCGGAAAGAGACCCAGTACTTC. Variable domain in full (rest from reference TRBV7-9 and TRBJ2-5): DTGVSQNPRHKITKRGQNVTFRCDPISEHNRLYWYRQTLGQGPEFLTYFQNEAQLEKSRLLSDRFSAERPKGSFSTLEIQRTEQGDSAMYLCASSQDTGRKETQYFGPGTRLLVL.

This clonotype was seen a few times. The chain links TRBV5-1 to TRBJ2-3, with TRBD2 identical over 7 bases. Germline V gene sequence: CDR1 SGHRS, CDR2 YFSETQ. The CDR3 covers 14 residues. Losses at the gene ends were 3 bases for V and 2 bases for J; bases not matched to a gene: 3. CDR3 DNA sequence: TGCGCCAGCAGCTCAGCGGGGATCACAGATACGCAGTATTTT. Translation gives CASSSAGITDTQYF.